This record covers a single T cell receptor (beta chain). This entry is derived from a study of T cell changes during pregnancy in multiple sclerosis. Clones were sequenced by immunoSEQ multiplex PCR, and TCRdb holds only the in-frame ones, with some missing. The repertoire holds 45,000 or so clones, 91% seen once, with around 10% in the top ten. The receptor comes from a female donor with multiple sclerosis, enrolled in a pregnancy study. The sequenced sample was CD8+ T cells from peripheral blood mononuclear cells, obtained after pregnancy.

The DNA of the CDR3 is TGTGCCAGCAGTGAATTCGGGTGGGCTAACTATGGCTACACCTTC. It yields the protein CASSEFGWANYGYTF. The chain employs TRBV6-1 and TRBJ1-2; D gene uncertain. Germline V gives CDR1 MNHNS, CDR2 SASEGT. This CDR3 region has 15 residues. The ends were cut back, 2 bases at V and 0 bases at J, with 10 bases in the middle.